These T cell receptor beta chains were read from a single sample in a study of vaccination effects on CD4 cells after COVID-19. Clones were sequenced by immunoSEQ multiplex PCR, and TCRdb holds only the in-frame ones, with some missing. The sample holds 40,000 or so clones; approximately 81% are singletons and the top ten take approximately 29%. Their antigens are not known. The starting material was CD4+ T cells from PBMCs cultured with a peptide pool, obtained before COVID-19 vaccination. The receptors were gathered from a human donor who had a prior SARS-CoV-2 infection. CDR3s include the opening cysteine and the closing phenylalanine or tryptophan. The order of the fields is D gene, J gene, clone size, V gene, CDR3 DNA, CDR3 protein. The D gene is left open where the match is weak. Size tells how often a clone was seen (once, few, many) or the class of an expanded clone, and some rows leave it out.

D: .
J: TRBJ1-1
size: few
V: TRBV10-3
DNA: TGTGCCATCAGGATGACCGTGGGACAGAACACTGAAGCTTTCTTT
CDR3: CAIRMTVGQNTEAFF

D: .
J: TRBJ2-2
size: .
V: TRBV2
DNA: TGTGCCAGCAGTGAATTGCGGGGCGCGACCGGGGAGCTGTTTTTT
CDR3: CASSELRGATGELFF

D: TRBD1
J: TRBJ1-6
size: .
V: TRBV2
DNA: TGTGCCAGCAGTAGAGACAGGGGGCGGGATAATTCACCCCTCCACTTT
CDR3: CASSRDRGRDNSPLHF

D: .
J: TRBJ2-7
size: once
V: TRBV29-1
DNA: TGCAGCGTTGAGAAAAGACAAGGCTACGAGCAGTACTTC
CDR3: CSVEKRQGYEQYF

D: .
J: TRBJ1-1
size: .
V: TRBV27
DNA: TGTGCCAGCAGTCCATTCCCTGGATGGACTGAAGCTTTCTTT
CDR3: CASSPFPGWTEAFF

D: TRBD2
J: TRBJ2-1
size: .
V: TRBV7-6
DNA: TGTGCCAGCAGCTTAGTAGCGGGAGGGTTCGACAATGAGCAGTTCTTC
CDR3: CASSLVAGGFDNEQFF

D: .
J: TRBJ1-5
size: .
V: TRBV18
DNA: TGTGCCAGCTTAGGGCAGCTCAATCAGCCCCAGCATTTT
CDR3: CASLGQLNQPQHF

D: .
J: TRBJ2-3
size: once
V: TRBV5-8
DNA: TGTGCCAGCAGCTTGTATTTTTTTAGCACAGATACGCAGTATTTT
CDR3: CASSLYFFSTDTQYF

D: TRBD1
J: TRBJ2-7
size: .
V: TRBV7-9
DNA: TGTGCCAGCAGCCGCGGACAGGGTGGGGAGCAGTACTTC
CDR3: CASSRGQGGEQYF

D: TRBD2
J: TRBJ2-1
size: once
V: TRBV19
DNA: TGTGCCAGTAGACCGGGGACTAGTCTCGCGCTGCAACAGTTCTTC
CDR3: CASRPGTSLALQQFF

D: TRBD1
J: TRBJ2-7
size: .
V: TRBV2
DNA: TGTGCCAGCAGAACAGGGGGATCTGAGCAGTACTTC
CDR3: CASRTGGSEQYF

D: TRBD1
J: TRBJ1-1
size: .
V: TRBV5-1
DNA: TGCGCCAGCAGCTGGGCAGGGGGCCACACTGAAGCTTTCTTT
CDR3: CASSWAGGHTEAFF

D: .
J: TRBJ2-5
size: .
V: TRBV7-2
DNA: TGTGCCAGCAACCCTGGGCAGCGGGCGTCCGGTAAGGACCAGTACTTC
CDR3: CASNPGQRASGKDQYF

D: .
J: TRBJ2-2
size: .
V: TRBV19
DNA: TGTGCCAGTAAGCGGCAGCCGAACACCGGGGAGCTGTTTTTT
CDR3: CASKRQPNTGELFF

D: TRBD1
J: TRBJ1-1
size: few
V: TRBV19
DNA: TGTGCCAGTAGTACTGGACAGGGAAACACTGAAGCTTTCTTT
CDR3: CASSTGQGNTEAFF

D: .
J: TRBJ2-3
size: .
V: TRBV5-5
DNA: TGTGCCAGCAGCTTCCCTCACAGGGCAGATACGCAGTATTTT
CDR3: CASSFPHRADTQYF

D: TRBD1
J: TRBJ1-5
size: .
V: TRBV18
DNA: TGTGCCAGCTCGAGGACAGGGAGCTCAAATCAGCCCCAGCATTTT
CDR3: CASSRTGSSNQPQHF

D: .
J: TRBJ1-3
size: .
V: TRBV11-3
DNA: TGTGCCAGCAGCTCAGGGAATGGAAACACCATATATTTT
CDR3: CASSSGNGNTIYF

D: .
J: TRBJ2-7
size: .
V: TRBV3-1/TRBV3-2
DNA: TGTGCCAGCAGCCAAACGAGCTCCTACGAGCAGTACTTC
CDR3: CASSQTSSYEQYF

D: TRBD2
J: TRBJ2-3
size: .
V: TRBV6-5
DNA: TGTGCCAGCAAAAACGGGGCTAGCGGGAGGAATACGCAGTATTTT
CDR3: CASKNGASGRNTQYF

D: TRBD1
J: TRBJ2-7
size: once
V: TRBV18
DNA: TGTGCCAGCTCACAAACGACTTGGGGACAGGGGGCAAGTGAGCAGTACTTC
CDR3: CASSQTTWGQGASEQYF

D: .
J: TRBJ1-2
size: .
V: TRBV5-4
DNA: TGTGCCAGCAGCTTGGGTGGGGGGCTTGACGATGGCTACACCTTC
CDR3: CASSLGGGLDDGYTF

D: .
J: TRBJ1-1
size: once
V: TRBV5-5
DNA: TGTGCCAGCAGCACCCAGACAAAAGCTTTCTTT
CDR3: CASSTQTKAFF

D: .
J: TRBJ2-5
size: .
V: TRBV6-5
DNA: TGTGCCAGCATGGGGGGGACACAAGAGACCCAGTACTTC
CDR3: CASMGGTQETQYF

D: .
J: TRBJ1-5
size: few
V: TRBV19
DNA: TGTGCCAGTAGTGATCAGTTCAATCAGCCCCAGCATTTT
CDR3: CASSDQFNQPQHF

D: .
J: TRBJ2-7
size: .
V: TRBV7-2
DNA: TGTGCCAGCAGCCTGACCCTCCTGGGGGGCGAGCAGTACTTC
CDR3: CASSLTLLGGEQYF

D: .
J: TRBJ1-6
size: .
V: TRBV15
DNA: TGTGCCACCAGCAGAGATTATACACAGGCGTATAATTCACCCCTCCACTTT
CDR3: CATSRDYTQAYNSPLHF

D: TRBD2
J: TRBJ2-5
size: .
V: TRBV24-1
DNA: TGTGCCACCAGTGATTCCGGGACTAGCGGGGAGACCCAGTACTTC
CDR3: CATSDSGTSGETQYF

D: TRBD1
J: TRBJ2-6
size: .
V: TRBV11-2
DNA: TGTGCCAGCAGAAATGCCGGGACAGGGGGTTCTGGGGCCAACGTCCTGACTTTC
CDR3: CASRNAGTGGSGANVLTF

D: .
J: TRBJ1-6
size: few
V: TRBV5-6
DNA: TGTGCCAGCAGCCCCGGGACTCCTAATTCACCCCTCCACTTT
CDR3: CASSPGTPNSPLHF

D: .
J: TRBJ1-2
size: .
V: TRBV7-9
DNA: TGTGCCAGCAGCTTAGACTCTTTTGATACCCGGGTCCATACCGGCTACACCTTC
CDR3: CASSLDSFDTRVHTGYTF

D: TRBD1
J: TRBJ1-4
size: .
V: TRBV5-1
DNA: TGCGCCAGCAGCACCGGGACAGGGTACGGTGAAAAACTGTTTTTT
CDR3: CASSTGTGYGEKLFF

D: TRBD1
J: TRBJ1-1
size: .
V: TRBV6-5
DNA: TGTGCCAGCACCCGACCGGGACAGGCGGTATTTGAAGCTTTCTTT
CDR3: CASTRPGQAVFEAFF